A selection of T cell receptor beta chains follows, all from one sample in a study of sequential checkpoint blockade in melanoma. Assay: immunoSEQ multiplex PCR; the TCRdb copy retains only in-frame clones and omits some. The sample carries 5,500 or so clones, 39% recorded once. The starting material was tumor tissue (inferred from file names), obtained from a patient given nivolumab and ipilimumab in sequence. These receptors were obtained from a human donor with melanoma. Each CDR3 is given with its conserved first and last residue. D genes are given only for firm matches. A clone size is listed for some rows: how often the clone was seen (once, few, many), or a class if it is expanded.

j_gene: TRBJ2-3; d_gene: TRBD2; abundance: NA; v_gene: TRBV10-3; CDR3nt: TGTGCCATCACTGCCGGGACTAGCGGGAGGGCCGGTACGCAGTATTTT; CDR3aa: CAITAGTSGRAGTQYF
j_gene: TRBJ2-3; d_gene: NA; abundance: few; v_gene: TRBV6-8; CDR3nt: TGTGCCAGCAGTTACTCGAGTGAAAGAGATACGCAGTATTTT; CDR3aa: CASSYSSERDTQYF
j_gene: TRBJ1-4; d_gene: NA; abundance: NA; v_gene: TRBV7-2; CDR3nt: TGTGCCAGCAGCTTATCAGGGGATGAAAAACTGTTTTTT; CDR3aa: CASSLSGDEKLFF
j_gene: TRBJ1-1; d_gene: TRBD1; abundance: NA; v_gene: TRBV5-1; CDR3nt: TGCGCCAGCAGCAACCGACAGGGGGCGGTCACTGAAGCTTTCTTT; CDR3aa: CASSNRQGAVTEAFF
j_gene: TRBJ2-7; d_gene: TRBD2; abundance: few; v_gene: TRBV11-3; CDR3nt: TGTGCCAGCAGCCTCGGACTAGCGGTATACGAGCAGTACTTC; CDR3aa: CASSLGLAVYEQYF
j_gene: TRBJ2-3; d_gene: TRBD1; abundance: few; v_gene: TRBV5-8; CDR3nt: TGTGCCAGCAGCCTTCGGGACAGGGGCACAGATACGCAGTATTTT; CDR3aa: CASSLRDRGTDTQYF
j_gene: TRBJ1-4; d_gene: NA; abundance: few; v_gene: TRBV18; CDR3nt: TGTGCCAGCTCACCGGACACGATTAATGAAAAACTGTTTTTT; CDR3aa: CASSPDTINEKLFF
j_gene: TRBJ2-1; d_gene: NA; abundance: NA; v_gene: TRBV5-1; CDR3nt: TGCGCCAGCAGCTTGGCTGATAGCGTCAATGAGCAGTTCTTC; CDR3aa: CASSLADSVNEQFF
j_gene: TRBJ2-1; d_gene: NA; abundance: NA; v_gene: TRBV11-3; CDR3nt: TGTGCCAGCAGCGCGGAGTCCTGGGACGACGGCGGTGAGCAGTTCTTC; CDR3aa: CASSAESWDDGGEQFF
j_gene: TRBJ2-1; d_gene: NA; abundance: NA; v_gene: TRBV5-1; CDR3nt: TGCGCCAGCAGCCGAGCAGGGGCAGGAGACAATGAGCAGTTCTTC; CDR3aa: CASSRAGAGDNEQFF
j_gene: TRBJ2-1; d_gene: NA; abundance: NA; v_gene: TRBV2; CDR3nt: TGTGCCAGCAGTGTTCTCAAGGGGGACATGGGCTCCTACAATGAGCAGTTCTTC; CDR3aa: CASSVLKGDMGSYNEQFF
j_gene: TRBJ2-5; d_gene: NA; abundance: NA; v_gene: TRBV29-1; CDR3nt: TGCAGCGTTCAGGGTATAGGTCAAGAGACCCAGTACTTC; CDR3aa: CSVQGIGQETQYF
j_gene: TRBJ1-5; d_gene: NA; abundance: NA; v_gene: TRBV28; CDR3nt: TGTGCCAGCAGTAACCGCCCGGGGCTATACAATCAGCCCCAGCATTTT; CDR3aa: CASSNRPGLYNQPQHF
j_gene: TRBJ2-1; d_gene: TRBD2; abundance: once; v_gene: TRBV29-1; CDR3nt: TGCAGCGTTGGTTTGAGGCTAGCGGGCGACAATGAGCAGTTCTTC; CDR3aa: CSVGLRLAGDNEQFF